This TCR beta chain was retrieved from a study of blood T cell repertoires in COVID-19. Background on the study: Sites across the United States, Italy and Spain contributed samples from acute and convalescent COVID-19.

In terms of age and location, participants ranged from roughly 18 to 90 years and lived in approximately 24 US areas. Participants had their cohort set by participant-reported clinical history. In the original processing: Using reference gene primer amplification, nucleated cell counts were estimated. Sequencing used immunoSEQ multiplex PCR; TCRdb keeps in-frame clones, though not all of them. V, J and clone size are those of that table, while D and trimming were read from the DNA. The table records 200,000 to 250,000 clones, 86% of them present only once. Per germline, CDR1 LGHDT and CDR2 YNNKEL (reference sequence). The CDR3 has 14 residues. With 5 bases removed from V and 6 bases from J, the gap between germline ends came to 16 bases.

Sequencing was performed on PBMCs or T cells enriched from blood (not recorded which). The genes are TRBV3-1 (or the pseudogene TRBV3-2) and TRBJ1-2; TRBD1 is a possible D gene (6 bases). This TCR came from a woman in her thirties or forties with acute COVID-19. The CDR3 nucleotides read TGTGCCAGCAGCTCTTTAGGGGCAGGGGATGGCTACACCTTC. Its translation is CASSSLGAGDGYTF.